The clone carrying this TCR beta chain appeared once. Germline CDR1 reads ENHRY; CDR2 reads SYGVKD. Trimming removed 6 bases from V and 3 bases from J; junction bases left unmatched: 5. This CDR3 is 15 amino acids long. The data were obtained in a study of blood T cell repertoires in COVID-19. Study in general: The United States, Italy and Spain were the sources of the acute and convalescent COVID-19 samples. Nucleic acid was either cDNA or gDNA, and it came from T cells, B-cell-depleted T cells, or PBMCs.

Study processing details: Amplification with reference gene primers provided the estimates of nucleated cell counts. Measured with immunoSEQ multiplex PCR; TCRdb has only the in-frame clones, and not every one. From that table come the V and J calls and clone size; the DNA was used to work out D and trimming. The table lists about 110,000 clones, about 85% of them singletons, with less than 1.5% in the top ten. The clonotype comes from a man between 40 and 49 years old with acute or convalescent COVID-19. Material: peripheral blood. J is TRBJ2-5 and V is TRBV10-3; 12 nucleotides align to TRBD2. CDR3 in amino acids: CAIRATSGSKETQYF. The CDR3 region has the DNA TGTGCCATCAGGGCGACTAGCGGGAGTAAAGAGACCCAGTACTTC.